Listed here is a single T cell receptor beta chain. The germline V and J ends were trimmed by 1 base and 0 bases, with 9 bases remaining between them. This CDR3 is 15 amino acids long. CDR1 is SEHNR, CDR2 FQNEAQ, per germline (reference sequence). Assay used: immunoSEQ multiplex PCR; TCRdb lists only in-frame clones, some missing. Among about 250,000 clones, 84% were seen once, and the ten largest hold 1.5%. The sample is drawn from a study of blood T cell repertoires in COVID-19. This receptor was identified in a woman in her thirties or forties who had recovered from COVID-19. Sample: peripheral blood. The chain uses TRBV7-9 and TRBJ1-1; D not resolved. CDR3 nucleotide sequence: TGTGCCAGCAGCTTAGTTCCAAGCCTGAACACTGAAGCTTTCTTT. Encoded protein: CASSLVPSLNTEAFF. Full variable domain (outside the CDR3, taken from reference TRBV7-9 and TRBJ1-1): DTGVSQNPRHKITKRGQNVTFRCDPISEHNRLYWYRQTLGQGPEFLTYFQNEAQLEKSRLLSDRFSAERPKGSFSTLEIQRTEQGDSAMYLCASSLVPSLNTEAFFGQGTRLTVV.